These 5 T cell receptor beta chains were sequenced from one sample in a study of regulatory T cells in long-lasting Graves disease (dated by TCRdb to the early 2020s). Libraries were built with multiplex PCR. The listed sequencing device is Illumina HiSeq 4000. TCR beta libraries were built with iRepertoire HTBI primers and Arm-PCR amplification of CDR3 regions. The public reads were run again by TCRdb, first through fastp at Q25 and then through MiXCR, and only productive beta chains were kept. Rows with one shared CDR3 protein collapse into an entry with the most common genes and DNA. This sample holds about 220,000 distinct CDR3 sequences; roughly 19% were observed only once. Approximately 10% of the sample lies in the top ten. Explained via the paper, the time point label denotes: newly diagnosed GD, antithyroid drugs for less than 3 months. For both TCR sequencing and RNA sequencing, RNA was extracted from PBMCs in TRIzol.

These data also formed part of another study, on T cells in Graves' hyperthyroidism and ophthalmopathy.

The sequencing here drew on peripheral blood mononuclear cells (PBMCs), taken at new diagnosis, from a patient treated with antithyroid drugs. The source is a young woman with Graves disease. Donor details come from another sample of the same person, matched by shared clones.

This clonotype was seen repeatedly, ten times or more. The chain employs TRBV18 and TRBJ1-4; D is unresolved. Trimming pared 3 bases from V and 8 bases from J, leaving 16 bases between. Germline lookup yields CDR1 KGHSH and CDR2 LQKENI. The CDR3 runs 15 residues. The CDR3 region is CASSPMALLGEKLFF. The DNA of the CDR3 is TGTGCCAGCTCACCCATGGCACTCCTCGGCGAAAAACTGTTTTTT.

This clonotype was seen a handful of times. A read error is the likely source, as a far larger clone sits one nucleotide away. The genes are TRBV28 and TRBJ1-2, with D possibly matching TRBD1 (5 bases). The CDR3 consists of 13 residues. The V gene's germline CDR1 is MDHEN and CDR2 SYDVKM. The germline V and J ends were trimmed by 5 bases and 5 bases, with 12 bases remaining between them. The CDR3 protein is CASSLTAPYGYTF. In DNA form, the CDR3 reads TGTGCCAGCAGTCTGACAGCCCCATATGGCTACACCTTC.

This clonotype was seen a few times. The chain links TRBV4-1 to TRBJ1-2; D is unclear. Trimming left V 4 bases short and J 2 bases short, with 11 bases between. The CDR3 length is 14 residues. Looked up from germline, CDR1 is MGHRA and CDR2 is YSYEKL. Written as DNA, the CDR3 is TGCGCCAGCAGCCGAGACGGTACGAACTATGGCTACACCTTC. It is translated as CASSRDGTNYGYTF.

This clonotype was recorded many times. V gene TRBV28 combines with J gene TRBJ2-4; D possibly corresponds to TRBD1 (8 bases). The CDR3 sequence is 14 residues long. Trimming removed 6 bases at V and 7 bases at J, with 16 bases between. CDR1 MDHEN and CDR2 SYDVKM come from the germline V gene. For the CDR3, the DNA is TGTGCCAGCAGCACTACAGGGGGAGGGAACATTCAGTACTTC. It is translated as CASSTTGGGNIQYF. The full variable domain, completed using reference TRBV28 and TRBJ2-4, is DVKVTQSSRYLVKRTGEKVFLECVQDMDHENMFWYRQDPGLGLRLIYFSYDVKMKEKGDIPEGYSVSREKKERFSLILESASTNQTSMYLCASSTTGGGNIQYFGAGTRLSVL.

This clonotype turned up a few times. The junction and the germline gene differ at one end; a read error may be behind it. The chain is built from TRBV19 and TRBJ2-5; 13 nucleotides match TRBD2. The CDR3 contains 16 residues. CDR1 is LNHDA, CDR2 SQIVND, per germline (reference sequence). The CDR3: CASSSNTGTSGTPRFF. CDR3 bases: TGTGCCAGTAGTTCGAATACCGGGACTAGCGGGACCCCCCGGTTCTTC. Based on the CDR3 plus reference TRBV19 and TRBJ2-5, the full variable domain is DGGITQSPKYLFRKEGQNVTLSCEQNLNHDAMYWYRQDPGQGLRLIYYSQIVNDFQKGDIAEGYSVSREKKESFPLTVTSAQKNPTAFYLCASSSNTGTSGTPRFFGPGTRLLVL.